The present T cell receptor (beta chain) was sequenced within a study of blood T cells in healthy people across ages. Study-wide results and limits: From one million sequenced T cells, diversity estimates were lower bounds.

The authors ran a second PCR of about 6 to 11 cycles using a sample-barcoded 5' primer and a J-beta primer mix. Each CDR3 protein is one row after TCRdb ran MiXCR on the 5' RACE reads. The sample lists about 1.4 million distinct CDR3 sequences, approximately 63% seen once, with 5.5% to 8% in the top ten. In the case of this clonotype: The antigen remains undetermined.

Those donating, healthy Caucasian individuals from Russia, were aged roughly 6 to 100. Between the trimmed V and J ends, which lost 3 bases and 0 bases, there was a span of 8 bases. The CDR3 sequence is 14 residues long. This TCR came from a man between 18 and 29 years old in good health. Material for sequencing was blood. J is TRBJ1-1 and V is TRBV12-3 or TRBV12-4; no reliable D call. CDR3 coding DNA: TGTGCCAGCAGTTTCGCCACAATGAACACTGAAGCTTTCTTT. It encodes CASSFATMNTEAFF.